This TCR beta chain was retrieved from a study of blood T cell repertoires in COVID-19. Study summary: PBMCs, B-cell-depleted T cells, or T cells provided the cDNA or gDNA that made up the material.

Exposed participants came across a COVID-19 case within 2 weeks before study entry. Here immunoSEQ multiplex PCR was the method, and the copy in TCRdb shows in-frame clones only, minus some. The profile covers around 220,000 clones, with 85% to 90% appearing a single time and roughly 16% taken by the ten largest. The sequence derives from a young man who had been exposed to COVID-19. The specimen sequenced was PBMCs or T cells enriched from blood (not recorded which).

The chain's CDR3 is CASSFPGDNEQFF. CDR3 DNA: TGTGCCAGCAGCTTTCCGGGGGACAATGAGCAGTTCTTC. The chain links TRBV5-5 to TRBJ2-1; tentatively, D is TRBD2 (6 bases). In germline, CDR1 is SGHKS, CDR2 YYEKEE (reference sequence). The CDR3 is 13 amino acids. With 2 bases removed from V and 5 bases from J, the gap between germline ends came to 8 bases.